This T cell receptor (beta chain) derives from a study of T cells expressing NK-cell markers. Background on the study: Eight donors were sequenced, of whom seven were HCMV-seropositive, while the remaining one was HCMV-seronegative. Broader study findings: Several donors' CD3+CD56-NKG2C+ cells were dominated by the same clonotypes. In more than five donors, dominant CD3+CD56+NKG2C+ clones formed roughly 1.0-7.5% of CD8+ cells.

Per germline, CDR1 LGHNA and CDR2 YNFKEQ. The CDR3 consists of 14 residues. As concerns this clonotype: The target antigen is unknown.

5'RACE template switching with UMIs generated TCR beta cDNA. TCRdb re-called the 5' RACE reads; one entry per CDR3 protein, DNA not given. The sample data list approximately 15,000 distinct CDR3 sequences. The clonotype comes from a man aged 18-69 years in good health. The chain uses TRBV4-2 and TRBJ2-5; as DNA is missing, the TRBD1 call by TCRdb cannot be tested. What was sequenced was blood T cells: a sorted CD56 or NKG2C T cell subset, CD4+ or CD8+ T cells, or bulk PBMC T cells (not recorded which). The CDR3 sequence: CASRPGQTQETQYF.